The T cell receptor (beta chain) described here comes from a study of identical twins. Study findings and constraints: Diverse VJ usage suggested most zero-insertion clonotypes were not invariant T cells. Weaker excess twin sharing was seen among beta out-of-frame sequences.

The CDR3 is 20 amino acids. The germline V and J ends were trimmed by 3 bases and 5 bases, with 31 bases remaining between them. The germline V gene has CDR1 DFQATT and CDR2 SNEGSKA (reference sequence). TCRdb used MiXCR to reprocess the 5' RACE reads, holding one entry per CDR3 protein. Counted here are some 900,000 distinct CDR3 sequences, 10% to 15% occurring once; the ten biggest clones make up under 2%. For this clonotype: Antigen specificity is unknown.

The same data also went into a second study, on yellow fever vaccine responses in identical twins.

Sequenced: PBMCs. V and J are TRBV20-1 and TRBJ1-4; D possibly corresponds to TRBD1 (5 bases). This TCR came from a woman younger than 30 in good health. CDR3 amino acids: CSARSGSGHVPLGVNEKLFF. CDR3 sequence (DNA): TGCAGTGCTAGGAGTGGGTCAGGCCATGTGCCCCTGGGGGTGAATGAAAAACTGTTTTTT.